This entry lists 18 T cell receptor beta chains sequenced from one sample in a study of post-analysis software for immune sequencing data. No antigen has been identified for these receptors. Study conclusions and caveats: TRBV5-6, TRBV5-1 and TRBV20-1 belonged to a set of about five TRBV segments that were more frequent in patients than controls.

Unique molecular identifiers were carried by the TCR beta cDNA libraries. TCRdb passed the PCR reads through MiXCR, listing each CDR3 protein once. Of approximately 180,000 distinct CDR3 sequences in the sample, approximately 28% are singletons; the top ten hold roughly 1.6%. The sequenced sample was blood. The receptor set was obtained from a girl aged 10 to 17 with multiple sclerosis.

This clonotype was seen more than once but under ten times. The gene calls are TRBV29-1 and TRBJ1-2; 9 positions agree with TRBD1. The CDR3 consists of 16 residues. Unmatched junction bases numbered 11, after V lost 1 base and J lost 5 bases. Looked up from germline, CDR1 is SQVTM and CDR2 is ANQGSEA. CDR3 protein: CSVEVPGQGGLYGYTF. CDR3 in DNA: TGCAGCGTTGAAGTTCCGGGACAGGGAGGCCTTTATGGCTACACCTTC.

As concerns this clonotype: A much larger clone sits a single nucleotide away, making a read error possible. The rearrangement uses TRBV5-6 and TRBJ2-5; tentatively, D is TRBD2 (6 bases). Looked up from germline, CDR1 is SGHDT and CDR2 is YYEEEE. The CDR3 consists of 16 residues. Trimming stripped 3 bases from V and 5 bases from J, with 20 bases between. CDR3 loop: CASSSMLADLVETQYF. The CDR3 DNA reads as TGTGCCAGCAGCTCGATGTTAGCGGACCTGGTGGAGACCCAGTACTTC.

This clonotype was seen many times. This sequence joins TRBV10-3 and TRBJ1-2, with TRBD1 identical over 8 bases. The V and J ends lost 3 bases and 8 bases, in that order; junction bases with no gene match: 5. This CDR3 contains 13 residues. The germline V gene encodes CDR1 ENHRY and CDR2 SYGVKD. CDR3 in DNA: TGTGCCATCAGTGATGGACAGGGCTGGGGCTACACCTTC. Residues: CAISDGQGWGYTF.

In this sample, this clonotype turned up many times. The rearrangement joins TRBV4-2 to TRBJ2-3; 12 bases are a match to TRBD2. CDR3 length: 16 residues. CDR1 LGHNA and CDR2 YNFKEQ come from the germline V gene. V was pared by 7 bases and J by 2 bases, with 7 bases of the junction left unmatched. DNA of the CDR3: TGTGCCAGCACCTACGGGACTAGCGGGTACACAGATACGCAGTATTTT. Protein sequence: CASTYGTSGYTDTQYF.

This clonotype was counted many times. The CDR3 bases are TGTGCCATCAGTGAGTCGGGGTCCGACAGTCCCTATGGCTACACCTTC. Translated: CAISESGSDSPYGYTF. The chain links TRBV10-3 to TRBJ1-2, with D perhaps TRBD1 (5 bases). CDR1 is ENHRY and CDR2 is SYGVKD in the germline V gene. The CDR3 length is 16 residues. Deletions cut 0 bases from V and 4 bases from J, with 15 bases between.

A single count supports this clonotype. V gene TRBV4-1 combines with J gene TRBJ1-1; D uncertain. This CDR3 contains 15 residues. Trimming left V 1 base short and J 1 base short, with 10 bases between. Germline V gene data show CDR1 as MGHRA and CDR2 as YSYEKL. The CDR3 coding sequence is TGCGCCAGCAGCCAAGCCCCGAGGAGGAACACTGAAGCTTTCTTT. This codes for CASSQAPRRNTEAFF.

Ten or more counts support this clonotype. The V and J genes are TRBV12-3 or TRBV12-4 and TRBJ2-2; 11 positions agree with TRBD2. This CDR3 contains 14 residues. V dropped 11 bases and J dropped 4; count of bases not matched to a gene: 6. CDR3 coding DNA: TGTGCCCTAGGGACTAGCGGATCCACCGGGGAGCTGTTTTTT. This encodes CALGTSGSTGELFF.

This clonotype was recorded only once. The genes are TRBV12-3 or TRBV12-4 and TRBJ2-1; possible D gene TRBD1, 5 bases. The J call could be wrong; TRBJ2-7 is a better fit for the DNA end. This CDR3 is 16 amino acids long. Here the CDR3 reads CASSPPKEQEHYEQYF. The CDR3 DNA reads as TGTGCCAGCAGCCCCCCGAAGGAACAGGAGCACTACGAGCAGTACTTC.

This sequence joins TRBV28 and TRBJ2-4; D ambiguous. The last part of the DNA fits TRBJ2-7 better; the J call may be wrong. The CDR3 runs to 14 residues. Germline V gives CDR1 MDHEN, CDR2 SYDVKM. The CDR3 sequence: CASSLTITSYEQYF. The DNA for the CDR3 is TGTGCCAGCAGTTTAACTATAACCTCCTACGAGCAGTACTTC.

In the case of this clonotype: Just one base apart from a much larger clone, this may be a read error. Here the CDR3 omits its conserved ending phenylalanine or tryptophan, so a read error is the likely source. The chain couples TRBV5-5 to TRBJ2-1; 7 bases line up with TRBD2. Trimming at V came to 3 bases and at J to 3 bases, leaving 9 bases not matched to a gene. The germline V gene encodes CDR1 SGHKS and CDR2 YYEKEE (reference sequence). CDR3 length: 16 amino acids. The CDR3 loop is CASSWGGSGVYNEQFL. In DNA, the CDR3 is TGTGCCAGCAGCTGGGGGGGAAGCGGGGTCTACAATGAGCAGTTCCTC.

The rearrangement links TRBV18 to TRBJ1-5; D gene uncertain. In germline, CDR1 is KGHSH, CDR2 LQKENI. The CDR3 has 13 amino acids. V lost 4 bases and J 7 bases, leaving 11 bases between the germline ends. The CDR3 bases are TGTGCCAGCTCACTTTCCGCCGGACAGCCCCAGCATTTT. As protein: CASSLSAGQPQHF.

CDR3 region: CASSPPGDGYTF. CDR3 coding DNA: TGTGCCAGCTCACCACCGGGGGATGGCTACACCTTC. The J gene is TRBJ1-2, the V gene TRBV18; TRBD1 might be the D (5 bases). The CDR3 contains 12 residues. Trimming took off 0 bases at V and 6 bases at J, with 5 bases between the two ends. CDR1 is KGHSH and CDR2 is LQKENI in the germline V gene.

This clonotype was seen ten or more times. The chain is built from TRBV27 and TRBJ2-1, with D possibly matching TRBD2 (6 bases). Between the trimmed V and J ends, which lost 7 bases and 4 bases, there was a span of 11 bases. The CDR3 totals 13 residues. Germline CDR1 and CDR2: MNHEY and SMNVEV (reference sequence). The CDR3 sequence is CASKGLTYNEQFF. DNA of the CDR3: TGTGCCAGCAAGGGACTGACTTACAATGAGCAGTTCTTC.

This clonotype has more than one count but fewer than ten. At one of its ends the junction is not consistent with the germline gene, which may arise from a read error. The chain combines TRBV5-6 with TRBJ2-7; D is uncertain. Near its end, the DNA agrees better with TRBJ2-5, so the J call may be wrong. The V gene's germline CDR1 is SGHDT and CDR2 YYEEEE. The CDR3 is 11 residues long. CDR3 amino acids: CASGLGETQYF. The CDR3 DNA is TGTGCCAGCGGCTTGGGGGAGACCCAGTACTTC.

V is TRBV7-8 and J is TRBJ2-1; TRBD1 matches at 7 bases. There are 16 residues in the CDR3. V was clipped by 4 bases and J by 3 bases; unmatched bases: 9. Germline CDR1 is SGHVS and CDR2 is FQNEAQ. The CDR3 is CASSSAQGENYNEQFF. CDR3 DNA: TGTGCCAGCAGCTCCGCGCAGGGGGAAAACTACAATGAGCAGTTCTTC.

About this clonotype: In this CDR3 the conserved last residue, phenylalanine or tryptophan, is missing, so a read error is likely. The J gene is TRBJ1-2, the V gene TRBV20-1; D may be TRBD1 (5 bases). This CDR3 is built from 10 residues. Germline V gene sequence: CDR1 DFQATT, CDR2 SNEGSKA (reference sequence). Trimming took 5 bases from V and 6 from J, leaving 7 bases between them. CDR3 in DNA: TGCAGTGCTGGCAGGGATGGCTACACCTCC. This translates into CSAGRDGYTS.

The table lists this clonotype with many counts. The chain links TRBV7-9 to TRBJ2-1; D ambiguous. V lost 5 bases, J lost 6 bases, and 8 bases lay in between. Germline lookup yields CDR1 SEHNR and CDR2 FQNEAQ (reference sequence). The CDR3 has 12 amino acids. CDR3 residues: CASSPPGNEQFF. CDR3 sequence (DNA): TGTGCCAGCAGCCCACCAGGCAATGAGCAGTTCTTC.

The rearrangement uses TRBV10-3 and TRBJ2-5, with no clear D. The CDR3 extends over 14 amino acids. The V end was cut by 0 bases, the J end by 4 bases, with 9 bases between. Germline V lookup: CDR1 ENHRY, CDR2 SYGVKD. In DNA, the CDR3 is TGTGCCATCAGTGAGTCGAGTACAGTAGAGACCCAGTACTTC. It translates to CAISESSTVETQYF.